The 10 T cell receptor beta chains given below trace back to one sample, sequenced in a study of OX40 agonist ivuxolimab in advanced cancers. The assay was immunoSEQ multiplex PCR, and TCRdb's table has in-frame clones only and misses some. Of under 65,000 clones listed, 80% to 90% are singletons. Material: CD4+ or CD8+ T cells sorted from blood, obtained in a trial of the OX40 agonist ivuxolimab. These TCRs come from an adult with an advanced solid tumor such as melanoma, head and neck, liver or kidney cancer.

The rearrangement uses TRBV5-1 and TRBJ2-7; 7 positions agree with TRBD2. This CDR3 contains 15 residues. The V and J ends lost 4 bases and 2 bases, in that order; junction bases with no gene match: 9. The germline V gene has CDR1 SGHRS and CDR2 YFSETQ. Here the CDR3 reads CASSQAGGTTYEQYF. DNA of the CDR3: TGCGCCAGCAGCCAGGCCGGGGGGACCACCTACGAGCAGTACTTC.

The CDR3 coding sequence is TGTGCCAGCAGCGTAGTCCGGGTAGGCGGGGAGCTGTTTTTT. Translated, it gives CASSVVRVGGELFF. This sequence joins TRBV9 and TRBJ2-2; D not resolved. Trimming removed 0 bases from V and 7 bases from J, with 10 bases in between. There are 14 residues in the CDR3. Germline V lookup: CDR1 SGDLS, CDR2 YYNGEE.

The rearrangement joins TRBV7-2 to TRBJ2-1, with 11 bases matching TRBD2. The V and J ends lost 6 bases and 6 bases, in that order; junction bases with no gene match: 7. This CDR3 contains 15 residues. CDR1 SGHTA and CDR2 FQGNSA come from the germline V gene. The CDR3 loop is CASRGGSGGVNEQFF. CDR3 in DNA: TGTGCCAGCAGGGGCGGTAGCGGGGGGGTCAATGAGCAGTTCTTC. Combining the CDR3 with reference TRBV7-2 and TRBJ2-1 gives the whole variable domain GAGVSQSPSNKVTEKGKDVELRCDPISGHTALYWYRQSLGQGLEFLIYFQGNSAPDKSGLPSDRFSAERTGGSVSTLTIQRTQQEDSAVYLCASRGGSGGVNEQFFGPGTRLTVL.

DNA of the CDR3: TGTGCCTGGAGACTAGCGGGACAAGAGACCCAGTACTTC. Translated: CAWRLAGQETQYF. The chain is built from TRBV30 and TRBJ2-5; 10 bases are a match to TRBD2. Germline loops: CDR1 GTSNPN, CDR2 SVGIG (reference sequence). The CDR3 has 13 amino acids. Trimming removed 3 bases from V and 2 bases from J; junction bases left unmatched: 0.

V gene TRBV27 combines with J gene TRBJ2-3; 7 bases align to TRBD1. The germline CDR1 and CDR2 sequences are MNHEY and SMNVEV (reference sequence). The CDR3 extends over 15 amino acids. J lost 3 bases, V lost 3 bases, and 6 bases had no gene match. The DNA of the CDR3 is TGTGCCAGCAGTTTGGGAATACAGGGGACAGATACGCAGTATTTT. It is translated as CASSLGIQGTDTQYF.

The CDR3 DNA sequence: TGTGCCACCAGCCGACAGGGGGCTAATGAAAAACTGTTTTTT. Protein sequence: CATSRQGANEKLFF. The gene calls are TRBV15 and TRBJ1-4; TRBD1 agrees at 9 bases. Unmatched junction bases numbered 1, after V lost 5 bases and J lost 3 bases. This CDR3 region has 14 residues. The germline gives CDR1 LNHNV, CDR2 YYDKDF (reference sequence).

V gene TRBV7-2 combines with J gene TRBJ2-3; TRBD1 is a possible D gene (5 bases). Germline V gene sequence: CDR1 SGHTA, CDR2 FQGNSA. Deletions cut 5 bases from V and 0 bases from J, with 15 bases between. This CDR3 is 16 amino acids long. The CDR3 sequence is CASSHQGAESTDTQYF. In DNA, the CDR3 is TGTGCCAGCAGCCACCAAGGGGCGGAAAGCACAGATACGCAGTATTTT.

CDR3 loop: CASSRMAGTLQETQYF. CDR3 DNA sequence: TGTGCCAGCTCACGAATGGCAGGGACACTCCAAGAGACCCAGTACTTC. The chain carries TRBV18 and TRBJ2-5, with D tentatively TRBD1 (6 bases). Trimming removed 4 bases from V and 1 base from J, with 16 bases in between. This CDR3 has 16 amino acids. Germline values: CDR1 KGHSH, CDR2 LQKENI.

The chain recombines TRBV29-1 with TRBJ2-3; TRBD1 matches at 7 bases. This CDR3 spans 17 amino acids. V lost 6 bases to trimming and J lost 1 base; unmatched junction nucleotides: 16. Germline V gene lookup returns CDR1 SQVTM and CDR2 ANQGSEA. CDR3 region: CSVLSGTAPRGTDTQYF. DNA for the CDR3: TGCAGCGTGTTATCCGGGACAGCCCCCCGTGGCACAGATACGCAGTATTTT.

V and J are TRBV5-4 and TRBJ1-4; 7 bases match TRBD1. The CDR3 sequence is 14 residues long. The germline V gene has CDR1 SGHNT and CDR2 YYREEE (reference sequence). V was pared by 4 bases and J by 4 bases, with 4 bases of the junction left unmatched. In DNA, the CDR3 is TGTGCCAGCAGCCTGGGACAGCGTAATGAAAAACTGTTTTTT. Amino acid sequence: CASSLGQRNEKLFF. Supplemented by reference TRBV5-4 and TRBJ1-4, the full variable domain reads ETGVTQSPTHLIKTRGQQVTLRCSSQSGHNTVSWYQQALGQGPQFIFQYYREEENGRGNFPPRFSGLQFPNYSSELNVNALELDDSALYLCASSLGQRNEKLFFGSGTQLSVL.